This is a list of T cell receptor beta chains from one sample in a study of PD-1 blockade in classical Hodgkin lymphoma. Profiled with immunoSEQ multiplex PCR; TCRdb holds only in-frame clones, not every one. The sample holds roughly 23,000 clones, about three quarters seen once. This sample comprised peripheral blood mononuclear cells (PBMCs), obtained at baseline. The receptors were sampled from a human donor with classical Hodgkin lymphoma. Each CDR3 is given with its conserved first and last residue. The D gene is left open where the match is weak. The size of a clone is reported for some rows only, either as once, few or many, or as a class for expanded clones.

>TRBV6-4|-|-|TRBJ2-2
CASSERGNTGELFF
TGTGCCAGCAGTGAAAGGGGAAACACCGGGGAGCTGTTTTTT
>TRBV19|-|-|TRBJ1-2
CASSWRQDLNYGYTF
TGTGCCAGTAGTTGGAGGCAGGATTTAAACTATGGCTACACCTTC
>TRBV18|few|TRBD1|TRBJ2-2
CASSPRQGSPGELFF
TGTGCCAGCTCACCACGACAGGGTAGTCCCGGGGAGCTGTTTTTT
>TRBV29-1|-|-|TRBJ1-6
CSVVWFIINSPLHF
TGCAGCGTTGTATGGTTCATAATCAATTCACCCCTCCACTTT
>TRBV27|few|-|TRBJ1-6
CASSFRGAGSPLHF
TGTGCCAGCAGTTTCCGGGGGGCAGGATCACCCCTCCACTTT
>TRBV6-1|-|-|TRBJ1-2
CASFQGLSGYTF
TGTGCCAGCTTTCAGGGGTTGAGTGGCTACACCTTC
>TRBV7-2|-|-|TRBJ1-1
CASTLRVRGPRNTEAFF
TGTGCCAGCACCTTACGTGTCAGGGGACCGAGGAACACTGAAGCTTTCTTT
>TRBV28|few|-|TRBJ1-1
CASSGHGAMNTEAFF
TGTGCCAGCAGCGGTCACGGAGCGATGAACACTGAAGCTTTCTTT
>TRBV5-8|medium-sized|-|TRBJ1-3
CASSTQGNTIYF
TGTGCCAGCAGTACTCAGGGAAACACCATATATTTT
>TRBV9|-|-|TRBJ1-5
CASSVGWDSNQPQHF
TGTGCCAGCAGCGTTGGGTGGGATAGCAATCAGCCCCAGCATTTT
>TRBV30|-|-|TRBJ1-6
CALRTPWSYNSPLHF
TGTGCCTTACGGACCCCGTGGTCCTATAATTCACCCCTCCACTTT
>TRBV19|-|-|TRBJ2-2
CASDRSSHTGELFF
TGTGCCAGTGACAGGTCAAGTCACACCGGGGAGCTGTTTTTT
>TRBV7-2|-|-|TRBJ1-4
CASSPQGQNNEKLFF
TGTGCCAGCAGCCCACAAGGACAGAATAATGAAAAACTGTTTTTT
>TRBV30|-|TRBD2|TRBJ2-7
CAWTSGTYISYEQYF
TGTGCCTGGACTAGCGGGACATATATCTCCTACGAGCAGTACTTC
>TRBV10-2|once|TRBD2|TRBJ2-5
CASSPGGGETQYF
TGCGCCAGCAGCCCGGGGGGGGGCGAGACCCAGTACTTC
>TRBV30|-|TRBD2|TRBJ2-7
CAWKTPGTIPYEQYF
TGTGCCTGGAAAACCCCCGGGACTATACCCTACGAGCAGTACTTC
>TRBV19|-|TRBD1|TRBJ1-1
CASSTSDRGGPEAFF
TGTGCCAGTAGTACCTCGGACAGGGGGGGACCTGAAGCTTTCTTT
>TRBV4-3|-|-|TRBJ1-1
CASSRPGLPEAFF
TGCGCCAGCAGCCGACCGGGCCTCCCTGAAGCTTTCTTT